This TCR beta chain was recovered during a study of vaccination effects on CD4 cells after COVID-19. This clone was counted once. What it binds is not known. Viral peptide pools were used in the ViraFEST assay to expand antigen-specific CD4+ T cells, and sequencing came afterward. Subsequent to less than eleven days of culture, CD4+ T cells were isolated. Prior SARS-CoV-2 infection was absent in the vaccine recipients, as shown by negative nucleocapsid antibodies. CDR1 is MNHNS and CDR2 is SASEGT in the germline V gene. Trimming removed 1 base at V and 6 bases at J, with 7 bases between. This CDR3 is built from 12 residues. This table comes from immunoSEQ multiplex PCR, and its TCRdb copy is limited to in-frame clones, with some not included. Of around 25,000 clones in the sample, 72% were seen once.

The sequences come from CD4+ T cells from PBMCs cultured with SARS-CoV-2 spike peptides, collected before COVID-19 vaccination. The chain couples TRBV6-1 to TRBJ2-7; D tentatively fits TRBD1 or TRBD2 (5 bases each). The sequence was obtained from a human donor who received a COVID-19 vaccine. Here the CDR3 reads CASSEVGVEQYF. The CDR3 nucleotides read TGTGCCAGCAGTGAAGTGGGGGTCGAGCAGTACTTC.